A single sample is the source of the 13 T cell receptor beta chains below, sequenced in a study of molecular identifiers for immune sequencing clone quantification. In TCRdb, the PCR reads were re-called with MiXCR into one record per CDR3 protein. The data hold around 300,000 distinct CDR3 sequences, with 24% observed a single time. The specimen was naive CD8+ T cells from blood, with Jurkat cell RNA spiked in. As for subset: FACS-sorted CD8+CD4-CCR7+CD45RA+ naive T cells. These receptors were obtained from a human donor in good health. Some libraries in this study had Jurkat cell RNA spiked in.

The rearrangement joins TRBV7-9 to TRBJ1-4; possibly TRBD1 for D (6 bases). V lost 4 bases and J lost 8, with 14 bases in between. Per the germline V gene, CDR1 is SEHNR and CDR2 is FQNEAQ (reference sequence). This CDR3 is built from 14 residues. CDR3 DNA: TGTGCCAGCAGCTCACCGGGGGCCGGAGAAAAACTGTTTTTT. Its translation is CASSSPGAGEKLFF.

This clonotype was recorded many times. This chain connects TRBV5-5 to TRBJ2-7, with 9 bases that match TRBD1. The CDR3 extends over 14 amino acids. The V gene end was trimmed by 1 base and the J gene end by 7 bases; junction bases not matched to a gene: 6. Per the germline V gene, CDR1 is SGHKS and CDR2 is YYEKEE (reference sequence). CDR3 sequence: CASSLYRGPEEQYF. The CDR3 region has the DNA TGTGCCAGCAGCTTGTACAGGGGGCCGGAGGAGCAGTACTTC.

Turning to this clonotype: Because the CDR3 is missing its conserved closing phenylalanine or tryptophan, this is likely a read error. The chain joins TRBV6-2 or TRBV6-3 to TRBJ2-7; D perhaps matches TRBD2 (5 bases). In germline, CDR1 is MNHEY, CDR2 SVGEGT. V gave up 6 bases and J gave up 4 bases, with 28 bases separating them. The CDR3 is 18 residues long. This chain's CDR3 is CASSFRTDTNGDIYEQYL. The CDR3 DNA sequence: TGTGCCAGCAGCTTCAGGACGGATACTAACGGGGATATTTACGAGCAGTACCTC.

As concerns this clonotype: This may be a read error: a much more frequent sequence differs by one nucleotide. The J gene is TRBJ2-2, the V gene TRBV29-1, with a possible D match to TRBD2 (5 bases). CDR1 is SQVTM, CDR2 ANQGSEA, per germline. This CDR3 comprises 16 residues. The CDR3 nucleotides read TGCAGCGTTTCTCGGGATGTAGACGCGAACACCGGGGAGCTGTCTTTT. As protein: CSVSRDVDANTGELSF.

This clonotype was seen a handful of times. The chain has TRBV20-1 and TRBJ2-3; maybe TRBD1 (7 bases). Trimming cost V 7 bases and J 6 bases, with 14 bases left between them. The CDR3 length is 12 residues. CDR1 is DFQATT and CDR2 is SNEGSKA in the germline V gene (reference sequence). The chain's CDR3 is CSGRGEYDTQYF. The CDR3 DNA is TGCAGTGGCAGGGGGGAGTACGATACGCAGTATTTT.

Remarks on this clonotype: A junction boundary mismatches the germline segment, possibly from a read error. V is TRBV9 and J is TRBJ2-3; no definite D call. There are 15 residues in the CDR3. CDR1 is SGDLS and CDR2 is YYNGEE in the germline V gene. This CDR3 is CASSVVLGPTDSQYF. The CDR3 nucleotides read TGTGCCAGCAGCGTAGTTCTAGGTCCCACAGATTCGCAGTATTTT.

As regards this clonotype: This may arise from a read error, as a much more abundant clone is one base away. The chain combines TRBV15 with TRBJ2-3; D may be TRBD2 (7 bases). From germline, CDR1 is LNHNV and CDR2 YYDKDF (reference sequence). The CDR3 contains 15 residues. CDR3 amino acids: CAASGVGGRGDTQYF. In DNA, the CDR3 is TGTGCCGCCAGCGGGGTGGGTGGCAGGGGAGATACGCAGTATTTT.

This clonotype was seen many times. The J gene is TRBJ1-5, the V gene TRBV21-1. TRBV21-1 is reported as a pseudogene. The CDR3 totals 12 residues. The CDR3 protein is CARTFSNQPQHF. The CDR3 nucleotides are TGTGCCAGGACGTTTAGCAATCAGCCCCAGCATTTT.

This clonotype was found a few times. The chain is built from TRBV12-3 or TRBV12-4 and TRBJ2-5; TRBD2 aligns across 7 bases. V gave up 10 bases and J gave up 3 bases; unmatched junction bases: 8. The CDR3 contains 13 residues. The CDR3: CATRAGFEETQYF. The CDR3 bases are TGTGCCACCCGAGCGGGATTCGAAGAGACCCAGTACTTC.

The chain joins TRBV27 to TRBJ1-2; TRBD1 might be the D (6 bases). The CDR3 has 16 amino acids. The V gene's germline CDR1 is MNHEY and CDR2 SMNVEV (reference sequence). The V end lost 6 bases, the J end lost 2 bases, and 19 bases lay between the germline ends. Here the CDR3 DNA reads TGTGCCAGCAGCCAACTATGGACAGACGGGAACTATGGCTACACCTTC. Translating gives CASSQLWTDGNYGYTF.

The sample holds one count of this clonotype. Just one base apart from a much larger clone, this may be a read error. This chain connects TRBV7-9 to TRBJ2-7; TRBD1 agrees at 9 bases. The CDR3 sequence is 14 residues long. Germline V gene data show CDR1 as SEHNR and CDR2 as FQNEAQ (reference sequence). CDR3 nucleotide sequence: TGTGCCGGCAGCCCCCGGACAGGGGTGGGCGAGCAGTACTTC. The encoded protein is CAGSPRTGVGEQYF.

This clonotype was seen ten or more times. This rearrangement joins TRBV29-1 to TRBJ2-2; a weak D match, TRBD2 (6 bases). Trimming took 4 bases from V and 6 from J, leaving 9 bases between them. The CDR3 consists of 12 residues. CDR1 and CDR2 from the germline V gene are SQVTM and ANQGSEA. The DNA of the CDR3 is TGCAGCGTTGTGGGACTGGCCGGGGAGCTGTTTTTT. Translation: CSVVGLAGELFF.

This clonotype appeared a few times. The V and J genes are TRBV19 and TRBJ2-7; maybe TRBD2 (5 bases). The CDR3 spans 14 residues. V lost 5 bases to trimming and J lost 3 bases, with 14 bases between them. Germline CDR1 LNHDA, CDR2 SQIVND (reference sequence). The CDR3 is CASSGAPEVYEQYF. The CDR3 nucleotides are TGTGCCAGTAGTGGTGCCCCGGAGGTCTACGAGCAGTACTTC.